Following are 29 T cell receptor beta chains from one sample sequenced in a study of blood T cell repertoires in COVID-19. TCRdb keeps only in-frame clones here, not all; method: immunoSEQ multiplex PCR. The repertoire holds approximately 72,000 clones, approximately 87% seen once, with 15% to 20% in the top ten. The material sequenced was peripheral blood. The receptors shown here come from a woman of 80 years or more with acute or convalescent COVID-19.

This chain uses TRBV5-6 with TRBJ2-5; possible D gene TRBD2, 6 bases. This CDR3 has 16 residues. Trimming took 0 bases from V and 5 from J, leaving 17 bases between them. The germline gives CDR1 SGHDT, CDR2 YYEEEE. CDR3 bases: TGTGCCAGCAGCTTGGCCGGGGGTTATGGTTTGGAGACCCAGTACTTC. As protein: CASSLAGGYGLETQYF.

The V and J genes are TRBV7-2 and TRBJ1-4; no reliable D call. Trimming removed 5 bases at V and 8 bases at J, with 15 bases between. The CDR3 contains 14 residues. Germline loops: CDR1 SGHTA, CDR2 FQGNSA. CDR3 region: CASSPVPGWEKLFF. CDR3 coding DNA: TGTGCCAGCAGCCCCGTCCCCGGTTGGGAAAAACTGTTTTTT.

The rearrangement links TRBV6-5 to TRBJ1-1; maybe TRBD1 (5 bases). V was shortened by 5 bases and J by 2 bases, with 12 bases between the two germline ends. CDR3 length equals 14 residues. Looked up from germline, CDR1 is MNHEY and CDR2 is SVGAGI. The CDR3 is CASSKPGGNTEAFF. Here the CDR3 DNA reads TGTGCCAGCAGTAAACCCGGGGGTAACACTGAAGCTTTCTTT.

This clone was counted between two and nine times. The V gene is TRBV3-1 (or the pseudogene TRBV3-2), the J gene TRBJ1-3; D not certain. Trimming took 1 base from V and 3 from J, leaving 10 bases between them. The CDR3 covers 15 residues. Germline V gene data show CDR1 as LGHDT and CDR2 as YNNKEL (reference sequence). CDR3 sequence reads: CASSQGSANGNTIYF. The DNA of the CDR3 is TGTGCCAGCAGCCAAGGAAGTGCGAATGGAAACACCATATATTTT.

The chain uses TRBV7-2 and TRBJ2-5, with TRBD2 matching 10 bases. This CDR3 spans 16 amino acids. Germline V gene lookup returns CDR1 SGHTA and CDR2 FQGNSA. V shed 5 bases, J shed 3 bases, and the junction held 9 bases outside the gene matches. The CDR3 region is CASSPGLAESKETQYF. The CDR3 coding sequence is TGTGCCAGCAGCCCCGGACTAGCGGAGAGCAAAGAGACCCAGTACTTC. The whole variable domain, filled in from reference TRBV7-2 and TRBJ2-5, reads GAGVSQSPSNKVTEKGKDVELRCDPISGHTALYWYRQSLGQGLEFLIYFQGNSAPDKSGLPSDRFSAERTGGSVSTLTIQRTQQEDSAVYLCASSPGLAESKETQYFGPGTRLLVL.

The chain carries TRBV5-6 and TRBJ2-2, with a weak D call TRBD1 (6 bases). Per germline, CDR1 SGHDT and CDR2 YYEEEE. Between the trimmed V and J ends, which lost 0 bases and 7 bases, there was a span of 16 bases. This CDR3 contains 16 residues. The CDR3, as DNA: TGTGCCAGCAGCTTGGTCGGGACACCTGATTACGGGGAGCTGTTTTTT. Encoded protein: CASSLVGTPDYGELFF.

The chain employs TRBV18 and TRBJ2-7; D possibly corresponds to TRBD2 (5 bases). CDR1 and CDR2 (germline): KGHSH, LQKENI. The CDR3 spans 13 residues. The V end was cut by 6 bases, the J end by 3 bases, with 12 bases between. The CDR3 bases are TGTGCCAGCTCCGTCCGGGAAGGCTACGAGCAGTACTTC. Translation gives CASSVREGYEQYF. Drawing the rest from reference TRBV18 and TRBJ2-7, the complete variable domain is NAGVMQNPRHLVRRRGQEARLRCSPMKGHSHVYWYRQLPEEGLKFMVYLQKENIIDESGMPKERFSAEFPKEGPSILRIQQVVRGDSAAYFCASSVREGYEQYFGPGTRLTVT.

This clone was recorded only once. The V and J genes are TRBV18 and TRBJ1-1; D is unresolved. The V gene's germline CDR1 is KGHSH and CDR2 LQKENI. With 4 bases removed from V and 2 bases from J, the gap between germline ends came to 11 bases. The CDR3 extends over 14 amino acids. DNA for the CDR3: TGTGCCAGCTCACTTTATCAGACAAACACTGAAGCTTTCTTT. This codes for CASSLYQTNTEAFF.

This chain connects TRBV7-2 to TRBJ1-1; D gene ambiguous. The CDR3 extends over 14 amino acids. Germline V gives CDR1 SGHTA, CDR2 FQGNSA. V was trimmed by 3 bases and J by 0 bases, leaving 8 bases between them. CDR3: CASSFGPMNTEAFF. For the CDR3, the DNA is TGTGCCAGCAGCTTTGGCCCCATGAACACTGAAGCTTTCTTT. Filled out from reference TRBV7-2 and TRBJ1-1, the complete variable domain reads GAGVSQSPSNKVTEKGKDVELRCDPISGHTALYWYRQSLGQGLEFLIYFQGNSAPDKSGLPSDRFSAERTGGSVSTLTIQRTQQEDSAVYLCASSFGPMNTEAFFGQGTRLTVV.

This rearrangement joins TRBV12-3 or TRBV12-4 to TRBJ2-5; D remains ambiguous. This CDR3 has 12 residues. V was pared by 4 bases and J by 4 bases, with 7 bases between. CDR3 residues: CASSSFGETQYF. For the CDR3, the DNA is TGTGCCAGCAGTTCATTCGGAGAGACCCAGTACTTC.

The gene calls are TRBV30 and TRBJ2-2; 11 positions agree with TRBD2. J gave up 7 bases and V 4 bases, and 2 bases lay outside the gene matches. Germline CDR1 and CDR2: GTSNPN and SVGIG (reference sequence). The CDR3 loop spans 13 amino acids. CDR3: CAWTTSGSGELFF. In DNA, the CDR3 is TGTGCCTGGACAACTAGCGGGAGCGGGGAGCTGTTTTTT.

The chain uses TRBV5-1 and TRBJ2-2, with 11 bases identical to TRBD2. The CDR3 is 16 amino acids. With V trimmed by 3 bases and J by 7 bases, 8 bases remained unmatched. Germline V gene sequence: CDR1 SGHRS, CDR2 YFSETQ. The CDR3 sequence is CASSSGTSGIDGELFF. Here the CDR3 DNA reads TGCGCCAGCAGCTCCGGGACTAGCGGAATTGACGGGGAGCTGTTTTTT.

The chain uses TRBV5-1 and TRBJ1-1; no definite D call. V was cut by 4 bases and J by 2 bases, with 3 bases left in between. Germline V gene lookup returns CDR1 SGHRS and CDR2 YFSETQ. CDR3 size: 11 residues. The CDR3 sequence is CASSLNTEAFF. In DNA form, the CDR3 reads TGCGCCAGCAGCCTAAACACTGAAGCTTTCTTT.

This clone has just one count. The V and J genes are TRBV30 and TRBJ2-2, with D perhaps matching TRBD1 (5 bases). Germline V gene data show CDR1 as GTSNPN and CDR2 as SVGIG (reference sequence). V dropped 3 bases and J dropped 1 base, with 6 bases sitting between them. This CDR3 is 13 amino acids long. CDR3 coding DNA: TGTGCCTGGAGGGGGCAGAACACCGGGGAGCTGTTTTTT. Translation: CAWRGQNTGELFF.

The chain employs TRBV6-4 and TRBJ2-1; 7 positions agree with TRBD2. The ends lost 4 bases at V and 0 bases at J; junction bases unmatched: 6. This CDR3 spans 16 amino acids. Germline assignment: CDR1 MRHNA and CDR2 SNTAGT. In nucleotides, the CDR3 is TGTGCCAGCAGTGGGGGGAGCGGGGCCTCCTACAATGAGCAGTTCTTC. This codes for CASSGGSGASYNEQFF.

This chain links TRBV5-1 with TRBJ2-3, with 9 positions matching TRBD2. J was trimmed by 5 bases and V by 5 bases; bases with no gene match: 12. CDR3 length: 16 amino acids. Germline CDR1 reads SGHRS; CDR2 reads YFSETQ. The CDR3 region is CASSRIAGANRDTQYF. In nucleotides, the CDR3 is TGCGCCAGCAGTCGTATAGCGGGAGCAAACCGAGATACGCAGTATTTT.

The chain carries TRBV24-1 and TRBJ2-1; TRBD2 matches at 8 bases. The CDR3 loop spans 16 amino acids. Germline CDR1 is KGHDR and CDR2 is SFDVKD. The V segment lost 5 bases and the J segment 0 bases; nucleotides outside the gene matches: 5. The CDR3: CATSGLLADSYNEQFF. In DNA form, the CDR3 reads TGTGCCACCAGTGGTTTACTAGCGGACTCCTACAATGAGCAGTTCTTC.

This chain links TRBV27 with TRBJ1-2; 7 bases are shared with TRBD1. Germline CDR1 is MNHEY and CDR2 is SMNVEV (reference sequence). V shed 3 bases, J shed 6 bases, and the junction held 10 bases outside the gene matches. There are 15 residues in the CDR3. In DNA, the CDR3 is TGTGCCAGCAGTTTCCTCCCGGACAGGAGTGATGGCTACACCTTC. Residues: CASSFLPDRSDGYTF.

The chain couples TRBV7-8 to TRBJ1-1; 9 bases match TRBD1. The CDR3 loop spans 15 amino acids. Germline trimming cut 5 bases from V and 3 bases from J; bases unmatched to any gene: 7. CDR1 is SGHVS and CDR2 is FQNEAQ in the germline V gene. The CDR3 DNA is TGTGCCAGCAGCATGGGGACAGGGTGGGACACTGAAGCTTTCTTT. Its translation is CASSMGTGWDTEAFF.

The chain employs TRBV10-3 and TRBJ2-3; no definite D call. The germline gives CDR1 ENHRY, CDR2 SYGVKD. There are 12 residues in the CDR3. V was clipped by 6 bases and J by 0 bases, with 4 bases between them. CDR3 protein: CAISTSTDTQYF. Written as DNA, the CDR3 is TGTGCCATCAGCACTAGCACAGATACGCAGTATTTT.

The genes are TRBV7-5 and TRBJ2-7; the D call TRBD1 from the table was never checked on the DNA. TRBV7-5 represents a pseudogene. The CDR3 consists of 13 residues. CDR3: CVRSLIHSYEQYF. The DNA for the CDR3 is TGTGTCAGAAGCTTAATCCACTCCTACGAGCAGTACTTC.

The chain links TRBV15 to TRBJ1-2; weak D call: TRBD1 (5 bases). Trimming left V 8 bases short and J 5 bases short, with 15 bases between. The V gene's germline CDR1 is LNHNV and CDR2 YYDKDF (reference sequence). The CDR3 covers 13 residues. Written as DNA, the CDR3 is TGTGCCACCGAGATGAATCAGGGATATGGCTACACCTTC. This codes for CATEMNQGYGYTF.

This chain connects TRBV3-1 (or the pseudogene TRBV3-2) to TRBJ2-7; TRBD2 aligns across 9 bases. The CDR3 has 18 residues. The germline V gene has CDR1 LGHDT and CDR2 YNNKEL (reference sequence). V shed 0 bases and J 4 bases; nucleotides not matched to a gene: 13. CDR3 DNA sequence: TGTGCCAGCAGCCAAGAGGGTCCATTAGCGGGAGTTACTTACGAGCAGTACTTC. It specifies CASSQEGPLAGVTYEQYF.

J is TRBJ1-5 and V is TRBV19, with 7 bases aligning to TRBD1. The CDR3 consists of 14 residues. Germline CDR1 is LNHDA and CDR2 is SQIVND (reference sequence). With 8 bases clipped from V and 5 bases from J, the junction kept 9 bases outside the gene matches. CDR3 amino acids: CASAQQGLDQPQHF. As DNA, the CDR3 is TGTGCCAGTGCCCAACAGGGGTTGGATCAGCCCCAGCATTTT.

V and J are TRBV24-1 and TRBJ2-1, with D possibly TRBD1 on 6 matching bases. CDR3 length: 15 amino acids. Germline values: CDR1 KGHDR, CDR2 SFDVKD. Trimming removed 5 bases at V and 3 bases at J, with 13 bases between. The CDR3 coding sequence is TGTGCCACCAGTGGCTTTACAGGGAACTACAATGAGCAGTTCTTC. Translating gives CATSGFTGNYNEQFF.

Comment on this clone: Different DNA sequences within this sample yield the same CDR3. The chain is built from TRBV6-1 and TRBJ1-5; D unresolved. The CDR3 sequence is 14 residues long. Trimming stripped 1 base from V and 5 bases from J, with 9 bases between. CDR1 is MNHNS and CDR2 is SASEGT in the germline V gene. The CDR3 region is CASSEGGFDQPQHF. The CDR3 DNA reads TGTGCCAGCAGTGAAGGAGGGTTCGATCAGCCCCAGCATTTT.

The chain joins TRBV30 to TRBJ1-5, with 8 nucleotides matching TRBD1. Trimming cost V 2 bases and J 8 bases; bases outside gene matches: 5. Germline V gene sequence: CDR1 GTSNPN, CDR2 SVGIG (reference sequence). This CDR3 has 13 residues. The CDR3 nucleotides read TGTGCCTGGAGTACAGGGGGTTTGGAGCCCCAGCATTTT. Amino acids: CAWSTGGLEPQHF.

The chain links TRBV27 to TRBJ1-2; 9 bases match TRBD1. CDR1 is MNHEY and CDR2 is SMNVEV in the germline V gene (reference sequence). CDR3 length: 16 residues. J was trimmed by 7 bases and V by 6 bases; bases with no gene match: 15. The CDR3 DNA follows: TGTGCCAGCAGCGGGGACAGGGTCCACGGGGCTCGTGGCTACACCTTC. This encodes CASSGDRVHGARGYTF.

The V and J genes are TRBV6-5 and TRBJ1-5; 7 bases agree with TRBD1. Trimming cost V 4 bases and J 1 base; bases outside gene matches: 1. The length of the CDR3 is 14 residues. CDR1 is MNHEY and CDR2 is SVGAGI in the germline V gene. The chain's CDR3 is CASSSGGSNQPQHF. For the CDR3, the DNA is TGTGCCAGCAGTTCAGGGGGAAGCAATCAGCCCCAGCATTTT.